A single sample is the source of the 22 T cell receptor beta chains below, sequenced in a study of T cells expressing NK-cell markers. TCRdb re-called the 5' RACE reads and catalogs CDR3 proteins one per entry, DNA excluded. The sample data list some 600,000 distinct CDR3 sequences. The sample was blood T cells: a sorted CD56 or NKG2C T cell subset, CD4+ or CD8+ T cells, or bulk PBMC T cells (not recorded which). All receptors come from a man aged 18 to 30 in good health.

The rearrangement joins TRBV20-1 to TRBJ2-7. Germline CDR1 DFQATT, CDR2 SNEGSKA (reference sequence). The CDR3 totals 14 residues. This CDR3 reads CSARDQGLPNEQYF.

The J gene is TRBJ2-3, the V gene TRBV6-4; the TRBD1 assignment by TCRdb is unverifiable without DNA. The germline V gene has CDR1 MRHNA and CDR2 SNTAGT. CDR3 length equals 14 residues. CDR3 in amino acids: CASSDGGSTDTQYF.

V and J are TRBV10-3 and TRBJ1-6. This CDR3 is built from 14 residues. Germline CDR1 is ENHRY and CDR2 is SYGVKD. CDR3 loop: CAISESPGDSPLHF.

The chain is built from TRBV20-1 and TRBJ1-2. This CDR3 spans 15 amino acids. The germline gives CDR1 DFQATT, CDR2 SNEGSKA (reference sequence). CDR3 residues: CSASVGSSDGHGYTF.

The CDR3 protein is CASLRSGGIVYEQYF. The rearrangement uses TRBV12-3 or TRBV12-4 and TRBJ2-7; the D call from TCRdb, TRBD1, cannot be confirmed without DNA. This CDR3 is built from 15 residues.

The chain carries TRBV3-1 and TRBJ2-3; TCRdb's D call of TRBD1 is untestable without DNA. The germline gives CDR1 LGHDT, CDR2 YNNKEL (reference sequence). CDR3 length: 17 residues. CDR3 residues: CASSLRSRGQGTDTQYF.

V and J are TRBV30 and TRBJ2-1; absent DNA, TCRdb's TRBD1 call cannot be checked. The CDR3 runs to 14 residues. Germline CDR1 is GTSNPN and CDR2 is SVGIG (reference sequence). This CDR3 reads CAWTTGVSYNEQFF.

The V gene is TRBV20-1, the J gene TRBJ2-7; TCRdb's D call, TRBD2, is unchecked because there is no DNA. The CDR3 totals 15 residues. The germline CDR1 and CDR2 sequences are DFQATT and SNEGSKA (reference sequence). The CDR3 region is CSASALAKTLYEQYF.

The chain has TRBV28 and TRBJ2-7; the D gene TCRdb calls, TRBD2, cannot be checked with no DNA. Germline V gene lookup returns CDR1 MDHEN and CDR2 SYDVKM. CDR3 length equals 12 residues. CDR3 sequence reads: CAINGGTNEQYF.

The V call is TRBV7-6, the J call TRBJ2-2; without DNA, the TCRdb call of TRBD1 cannot be checked. CDR1 and CDR2 from the germline V gene are SGHVS and FNYEAQ. The CDR3 sequence is 16 residues long. The CDR3: CASSLEQGATAGELFF.

The rearrangement links TRBV9 to TRBJ1-2. Germline V gene data show CDR1 as SGDLS and CDR2 as YYNGEE. The CDR3 loop spans 13 amino acids. The CDR3 loop reads CASSVAQSYGYTF.

This chain uses TRBV4-2 with TRBJ2-3; checking the TCRdb D call of TRBD2 is not possible without DNA. Germline-derived CDR1 and CDR2 are LGHNA and YNFKEQ. The CDR3 has 15 residues. The CDR3 is CASSREGRASDTQYF.

The CDR3 protein is CAITPSTSGSEDTQYF. The gene calls are TRBV10-3 and TRBJ2-3; TCRdb's assignment of TRBD2 cannot be checked, as there is no DNA. Per germline, CDR1 ENHRY and CDR2 SYGVKD. The CDR3 totals 16 residues.

The chain links TRBV5-6 to TRBJ1-3; without DNA, the TCRdb call of TRBD1 cannot be checked. CDR3 size: 15 residues. Germline V lookup: CDR1 SGHDT, CDR2 YYEEEE. CDR3 sequence: CASSGQGRDGNTIYF.

V is TRBV5-6 and J is TRBJ2-1; TCRdb's D gene call, TRBD2, goes unchecked for lack of DNA. The CDR3 contains 15 residues. CDR1 SGHDT and CDR2 YYEEEE come from the germline V gene. CDR3 in amino acids: CASSPLWSSYNEQFF.

The chain links TRBV2 to TRBJ2-1; checking the TCRdb D call of TRBD1 is not possible without DNA. Germline-derived CDR1 and CDR2 are SNHLY and FYNNEI. The CDR3 covers 12 residues. CDR3 loop: CASGRGNNEQFF.

The chain couples TRBV9 to TRBJ2-4; TCRdb calls TRBD1, which cannot be checked without DNA. Germline V gene lookup returns CDR1 SGDLS and CDR2 YYNGEE. CDR3 length equals 17 residues. This CDR3 is CASSVGGKGGIQNIQYF.

J is TRBJ2-3 and V is TRBV4-2; the TRBD2 assignment by TCRdb is unverifiable without DNA. CDR1 LGHNA and CDR2 YNFKEQ come from the germline V gene. This CDR3 spans 17 amino acids. The CDR3 protein is CASSQTTSGGFTDTQYF.

The chain recombines TRBV10-2 with TRBJ2-7; TCRdb outputs TRBD2, but without DNA this stays unchecked. The CDR3 loop spans 15 amino acids. CDR1 and CDR2 (germline): WSHSY, SAAADI. The CDR3 here is CASSDGRSFSYEQYF.

This chain uses TRBV7-9 with TRBJ1-4. The CDR3 runs to 15 residues. CDR1 is SEHNR and CDR2 is FQNEAQ in the germline V gene (reference sequence). The CDR3 spells CASSRVSELREKLFF.

This rearrangement joins TRBV7-9 to TRBJ2-1; TCRdb indicates TRBD1, and absent DNA this call remains unverified. CDR3 length equals 15 residues. The V gene's germline CDR1 is SEHNR and CDR2 FQNEAQ (reference sequence). CDR3 sequence: CASSRGQFKFDEQFF.

CDR3 in amino acids: CASGLARISGGSSSGNTIYF. The rearrangement uses TRBV12-5 and TRBJ1-3. The V gene's germline CDR1 is LGHNT and CDR2 FRNRAP. The CDR3 has 20 residues.